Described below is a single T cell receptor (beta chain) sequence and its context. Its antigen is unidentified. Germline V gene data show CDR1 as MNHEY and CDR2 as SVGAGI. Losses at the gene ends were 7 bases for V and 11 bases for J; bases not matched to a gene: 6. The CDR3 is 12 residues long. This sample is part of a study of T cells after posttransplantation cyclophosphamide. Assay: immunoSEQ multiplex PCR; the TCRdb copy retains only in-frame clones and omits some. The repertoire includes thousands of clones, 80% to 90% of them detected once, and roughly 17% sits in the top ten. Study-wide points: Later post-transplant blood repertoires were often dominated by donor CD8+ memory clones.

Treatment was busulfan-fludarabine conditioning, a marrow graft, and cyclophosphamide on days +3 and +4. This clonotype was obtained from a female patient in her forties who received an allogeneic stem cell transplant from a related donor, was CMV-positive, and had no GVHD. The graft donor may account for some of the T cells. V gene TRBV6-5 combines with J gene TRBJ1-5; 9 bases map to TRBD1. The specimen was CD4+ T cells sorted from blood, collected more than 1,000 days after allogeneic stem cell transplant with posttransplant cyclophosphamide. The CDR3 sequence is CASTSGTGSQHF. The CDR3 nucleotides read TGTGCCAGCACCTCCGGGACAGGGTCCCAGCATTTT.